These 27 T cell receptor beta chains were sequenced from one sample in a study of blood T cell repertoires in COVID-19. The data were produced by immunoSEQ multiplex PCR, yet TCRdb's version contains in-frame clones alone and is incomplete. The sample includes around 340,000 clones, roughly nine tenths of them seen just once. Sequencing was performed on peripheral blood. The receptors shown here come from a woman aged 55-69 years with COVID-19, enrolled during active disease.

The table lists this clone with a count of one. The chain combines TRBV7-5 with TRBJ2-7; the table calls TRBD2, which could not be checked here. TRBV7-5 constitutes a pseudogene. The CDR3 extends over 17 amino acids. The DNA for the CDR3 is TGTGCCAGAAGCTTAGAAGTGCGGGGGCGCATCTCCTACGAGCAGTACTTC. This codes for CARSLEVRGRISYEQYF.

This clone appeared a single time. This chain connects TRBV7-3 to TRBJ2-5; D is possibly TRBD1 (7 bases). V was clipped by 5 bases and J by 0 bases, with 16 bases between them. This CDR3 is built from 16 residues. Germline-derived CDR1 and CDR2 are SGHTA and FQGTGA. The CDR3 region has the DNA TGTGCCAGCAGCGGCGGGGACAGCCCGTACCAAGAGACCCAGTACTTC. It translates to CASSGGDSPYQETQYF. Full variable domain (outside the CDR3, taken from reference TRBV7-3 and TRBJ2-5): GAGVSQTPSNKVTEKGKYVELRCDPISGHTALYWYRQSLGQGPEFLIYFQGTGAADDSGLPNDRFFAVRPEGSVSTLKIQRTERGDSAVYLCASSGGDSPYQETQYFGPGTRLLVL.

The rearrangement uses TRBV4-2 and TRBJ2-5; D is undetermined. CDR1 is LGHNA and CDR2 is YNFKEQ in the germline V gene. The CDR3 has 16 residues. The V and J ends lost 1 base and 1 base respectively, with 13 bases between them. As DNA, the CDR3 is TGTGCCAGCAGCCAAGGTGAGCAGGCTATCCAAGAGACCCAGTACTTC. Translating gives CASSQGEQAIQETQYF.

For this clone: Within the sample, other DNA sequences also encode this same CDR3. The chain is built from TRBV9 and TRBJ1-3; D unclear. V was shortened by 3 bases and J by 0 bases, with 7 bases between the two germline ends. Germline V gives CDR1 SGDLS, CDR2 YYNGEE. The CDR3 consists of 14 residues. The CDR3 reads CASSGASSGNTIYF. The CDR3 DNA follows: TGTGCCAGCAGCGGAGCCTCCTCTGGAAACACCATATATTTT.

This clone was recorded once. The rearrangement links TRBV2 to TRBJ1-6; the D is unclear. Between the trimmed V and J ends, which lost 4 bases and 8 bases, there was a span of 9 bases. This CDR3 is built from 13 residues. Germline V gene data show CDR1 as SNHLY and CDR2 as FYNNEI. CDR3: CASSAVRDSPLHF. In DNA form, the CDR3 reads TGTGCCAGCAGTGCCGTGAGGGATTCACCCCTCCACTTT.

The DNA for the CDR3 is TGTGCCAGCTCACCAAAAGAAGGTATCAAAAGAGGCACTGAAGCTTTCTTT. Its protein product is CASSPKEGIKRGTEAFF. The rearrangement uses TRBV18 and TRBJ1-1, with D hard to call. V gave up 2 bases and J gave up 4 bases, with 20 bases separating them. This CDR3 comprises 17 residues. CDR1 and CDR2 (germline): KGHSH, LQKENI.

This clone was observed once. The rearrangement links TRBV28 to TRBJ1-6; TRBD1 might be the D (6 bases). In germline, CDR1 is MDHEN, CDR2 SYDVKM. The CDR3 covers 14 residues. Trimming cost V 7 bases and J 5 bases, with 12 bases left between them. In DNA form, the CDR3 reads TGTGCCAGCATCCTGACAGGTGATAATTCACCCCTCCACTTT. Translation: CASILTGDNSPLHF.

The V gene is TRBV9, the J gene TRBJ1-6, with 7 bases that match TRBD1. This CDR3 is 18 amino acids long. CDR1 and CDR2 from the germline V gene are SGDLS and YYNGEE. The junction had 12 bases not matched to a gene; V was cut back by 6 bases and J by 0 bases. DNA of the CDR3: TGTGCCAGCAACCGATACGGACAGGCAGACTCCTATAATTCACCCCTCCACTTT. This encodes CASNRYGQADSYNSPLHF. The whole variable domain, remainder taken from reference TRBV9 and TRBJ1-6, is DSGVTQTPKHLITATGQRVTLRCSPRSGDLSVYWYQQSLDQGLQFLIQYYNGEERAKGNILERFSAQQFPDLHSELNLSSLELGDSALYFCASNRYGQADSYNSPLHFGNGTRLTVT.

CDR3 sequence: CATSRERQGPEAFF. The CDR3 nucleotides are TGTGCCACCAGCAGAGAGAGACAGGGACCTGAAGCTTTCTTT. The rearrangement links TRBV15 to TRBJ1-1; 7 positions match TRBD1. The CDR3 sequence is 14 residues long. Germline assignment: CDR1 LNHNV and CDR2 YYDKDF (reference sequence). The V gene end was trimmed by 0 bases and the J gene end by 6 bases; junction bases not matched to a gene: 4.

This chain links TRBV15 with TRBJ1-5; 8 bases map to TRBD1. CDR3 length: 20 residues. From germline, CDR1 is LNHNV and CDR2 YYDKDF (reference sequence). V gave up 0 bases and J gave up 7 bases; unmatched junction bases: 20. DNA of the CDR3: TGTGCCACCAGCAGAGACACATCCTTAGGACAGGGAAGACCGGGGCAGCCCCAGCATTTT. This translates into CATSRDTSLGQGRPGQPQHF.

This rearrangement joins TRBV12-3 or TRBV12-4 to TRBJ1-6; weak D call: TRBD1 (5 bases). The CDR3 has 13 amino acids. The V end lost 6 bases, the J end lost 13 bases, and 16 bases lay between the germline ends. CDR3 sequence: CASSPSGRTPLHF. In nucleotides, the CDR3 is TGTGCCAGCAGCCCCTCAGGGAGGACGCCCCTCCACTTT.

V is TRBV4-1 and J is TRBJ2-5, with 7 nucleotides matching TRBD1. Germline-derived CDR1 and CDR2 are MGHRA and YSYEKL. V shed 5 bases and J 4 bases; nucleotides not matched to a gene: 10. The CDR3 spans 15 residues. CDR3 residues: CASSAGQVLRETQYF. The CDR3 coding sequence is TGCGCCAGCAGCGCCGGACAGGTGCTGAGAGAGACCCAGTACTTC.

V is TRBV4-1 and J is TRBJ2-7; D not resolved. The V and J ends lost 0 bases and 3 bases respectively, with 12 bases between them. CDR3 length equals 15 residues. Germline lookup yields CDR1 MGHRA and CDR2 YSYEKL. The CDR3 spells CASSQDYNEFYEQYF. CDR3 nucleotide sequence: TGCGCCAGCAGCCAAGACTATAATGAGTTCTACGAGCAGTACTTC.

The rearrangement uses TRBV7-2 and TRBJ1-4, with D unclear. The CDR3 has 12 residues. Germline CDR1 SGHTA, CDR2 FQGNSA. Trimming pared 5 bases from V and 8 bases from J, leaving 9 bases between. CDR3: CASSALQEKLFF. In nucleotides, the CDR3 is TGTGCCAGCAGCGCCTTACAGGAAAAACTGTTTTTT.

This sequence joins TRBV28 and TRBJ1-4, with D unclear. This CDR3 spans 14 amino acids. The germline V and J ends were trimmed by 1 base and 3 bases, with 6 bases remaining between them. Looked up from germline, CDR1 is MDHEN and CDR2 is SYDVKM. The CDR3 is CASSLLRANEKLFF. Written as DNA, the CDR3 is TGTGCCAGCAGTTTATTACGGGCTAATGAAAAACTGTTTTTT.

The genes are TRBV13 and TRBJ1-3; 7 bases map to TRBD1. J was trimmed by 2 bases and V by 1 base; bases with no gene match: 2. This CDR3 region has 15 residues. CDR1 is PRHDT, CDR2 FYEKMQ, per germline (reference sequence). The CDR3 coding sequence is TGTGCCAGCAGCTTAGAAGGGGGCCCTGGAAACACCATATATTTT. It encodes CASSLEGGPGNTIYF.

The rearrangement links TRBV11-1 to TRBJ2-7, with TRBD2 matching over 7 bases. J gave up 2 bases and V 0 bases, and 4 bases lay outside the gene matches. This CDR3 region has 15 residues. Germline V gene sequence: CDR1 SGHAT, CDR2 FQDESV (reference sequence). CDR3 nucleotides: TGTGCCAGCAGCTTAGCGGCGGGGACTACCTACGAGCAGTACTTC. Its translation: CASSLAAGTTYEQYF.

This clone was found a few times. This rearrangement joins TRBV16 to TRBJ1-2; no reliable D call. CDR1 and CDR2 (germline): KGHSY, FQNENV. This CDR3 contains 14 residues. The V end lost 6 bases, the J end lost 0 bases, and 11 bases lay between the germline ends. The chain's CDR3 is CASSHIQTNYGYTF. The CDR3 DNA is TGTGCCAGCAGTCACATACAGACTAACTATGGCTACACCTTC.

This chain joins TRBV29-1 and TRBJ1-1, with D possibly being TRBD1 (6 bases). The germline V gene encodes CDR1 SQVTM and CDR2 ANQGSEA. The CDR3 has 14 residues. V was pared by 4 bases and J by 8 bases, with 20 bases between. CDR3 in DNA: TGCAGCGTTGTGATTGGGGGAGGGGGGTCGGAAGCTTTCTTT. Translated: CSVVIGGGGSEAFF.

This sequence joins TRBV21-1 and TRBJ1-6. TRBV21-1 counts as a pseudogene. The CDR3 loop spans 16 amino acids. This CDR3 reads CASSKVGSGVRSPLHF. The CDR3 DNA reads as TGTGCCAGCAGCAAAGTTGGATCCGGGGTTCGGTCACCCCTCCACTTT.

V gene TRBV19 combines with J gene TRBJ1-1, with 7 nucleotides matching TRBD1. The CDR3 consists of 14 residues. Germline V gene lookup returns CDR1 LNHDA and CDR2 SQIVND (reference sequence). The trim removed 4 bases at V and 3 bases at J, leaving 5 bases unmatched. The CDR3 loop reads CASSRTGPHTEAFF. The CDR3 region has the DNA TGTGCCAGTAGTAGGACAGGTCCTCACACTGAAGCTTTCTTT. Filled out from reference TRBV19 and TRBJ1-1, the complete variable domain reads DGGITQSPKYLFRKEGQNVTLSCEQNLNHDAMYWYRQDPGQGLRLIYYSQIVNDFQKGDIAEGYSVSREKKESFPLTVTSAQKNPTAFYLCASSRTGPHTEAFFGQGTRLTVV.

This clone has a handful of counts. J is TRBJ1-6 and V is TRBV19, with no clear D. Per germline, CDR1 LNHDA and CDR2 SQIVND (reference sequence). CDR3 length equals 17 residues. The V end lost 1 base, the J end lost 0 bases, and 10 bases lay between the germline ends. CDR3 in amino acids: CASSIADGSSYNSPLHF. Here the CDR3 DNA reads TGTGCCAGTAGTATAGCGGACGGGAGCTCCTATAATTCACCCCTCCACTTT.

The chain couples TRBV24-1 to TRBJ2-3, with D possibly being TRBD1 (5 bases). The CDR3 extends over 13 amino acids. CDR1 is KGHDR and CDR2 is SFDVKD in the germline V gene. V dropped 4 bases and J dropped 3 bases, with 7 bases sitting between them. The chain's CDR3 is CATSDYRTDTQYF. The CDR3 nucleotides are TGTGCCACCAGTGACTACAGGACAGATACGCAGTATTTT.

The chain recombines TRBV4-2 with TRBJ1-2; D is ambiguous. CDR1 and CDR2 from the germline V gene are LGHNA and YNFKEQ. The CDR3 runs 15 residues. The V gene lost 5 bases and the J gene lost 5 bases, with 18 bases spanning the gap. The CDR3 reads CASSEVSAAGYGYTF. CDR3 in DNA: TGTGCCAGCAGCGAAGTCTCCGCCGCGGGGTATGGCTACACCTTC.

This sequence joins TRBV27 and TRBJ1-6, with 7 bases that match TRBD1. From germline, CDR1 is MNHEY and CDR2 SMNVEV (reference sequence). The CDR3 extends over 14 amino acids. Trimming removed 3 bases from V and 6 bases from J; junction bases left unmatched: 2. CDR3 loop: CASSFGQVNSPLHF. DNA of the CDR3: TGTGCCAGCAGTTTTGGACAGGTTAATTCACCCCTCCACTTT.

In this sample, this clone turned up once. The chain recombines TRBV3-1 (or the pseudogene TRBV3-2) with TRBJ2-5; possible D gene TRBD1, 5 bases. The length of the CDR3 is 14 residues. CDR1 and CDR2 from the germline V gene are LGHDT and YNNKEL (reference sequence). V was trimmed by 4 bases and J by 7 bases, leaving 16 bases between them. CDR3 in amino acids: CASSLRYSQGTQYF. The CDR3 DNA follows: TGTGCCAGCAGCCTAAGGTACTCCCAGGGGACCCAGTACTTC.

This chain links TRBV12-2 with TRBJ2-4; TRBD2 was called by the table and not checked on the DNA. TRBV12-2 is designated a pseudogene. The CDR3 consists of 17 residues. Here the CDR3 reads CASRLASCERGKNIQYF. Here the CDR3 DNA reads TGTGCAAGTCGCTTAGCATCGTGCGAGCGGGGCAAAAACATTCAGTACTTC.